This TCR beta chain is drawn from a study of CD8 T cells in ankylosing spondylitis. General observations from the study: A TCR beta motif of under 10 highly homologous variants seemed to mark ankylosing spondylitis blood.

A word on this clonotype: The antigen remains unidentified.

TCR beta libraries were made by quantitative 5'-RACE with molecular barcodes. TCRdb itself ran the 5' RACE reads through MiXCR, one entry per CDR3 protein. Of about 39,000 distinct CDR3 sequences detected, around 10% appear once; the ten largest clones hold approximately 15%. Germline V gene sequence: CDR1 LGHNA, CDR2 YNFKEQ. This CDR3 has 14 amino acids. V gave up 2 bases and J gave up 4 bases, with 12 bases separating them. The sequencing sample was made of blood, either unsorted or a sorted T cell fraction (not recorded which). This sequence was found in a male donor with ankylosing spondylitis or in good health (not recorded which). V gene TRBV4-2 combines with J gene TRBJ2-7; D gene uncertain. CDR3 region: CASSQNSKVYEQYF. As DNA, the CDR3 is TGTGCCAGCAGCCAAAACTCCAAGGTTTACGAGCAGTACTTC.